This T cell receptor (beta chain) was retrieved from a study of T cell changes during pregnancy in multiple sclerosis. Germline assignment: CDR1 LNHDA and CDR2 SQIVND (reference sequence). Trimming removed 7 bases from V and 7 bases from J, with 16 bases in between. The CDR3 has 14 amino acids. Generated by immunoSEQ multiplex PCR, the TCRdb table keeps only in-frame clones and is missing some. This table holds tens of thousands of clones, around 90% found once. This clone turned up a few times. The clonotype originates from a female donor with multiple sclerosis, enrolled in a pregnancy study. This chain joins TRBV19 and TRBJ2-2; tentative D call: TRBD2 (5 bases). The source material was CD4+ T cells from peripheral blood mononuclear cells, sampled in the first trimester of pregnancy. Written as DNA, the CDR3 is TGTGCCAGTACCCAAGGTCCGGGGAGCGGGGAGCTGTTTTTT. Encoded protein: CASTQGPGSGELFF.